One sample yielded the 17 T cell receptor beta chains listed below, sequenced in a study of T-cell reconstitution after alpha-beta-depleted transplantation in children. Preparation of the TCRbeta library used unique molecular identifiers. Each CDR3 protein gets one entry after TCRdb re-called the PCR reads with MiXCR. The sample has about 980,000 distinct CDR3 sequences, about 31% seen once. The sample was PBMCs, mostly from graft donor cells, taken 360 days after TCRalphabeta/CD19-depleted stem cell transplant. The receptor source for this set is a boy less than two years old who had a stem cell transplant for SCID, so the T cells may come from the graft donor.

This clonotype was observed a handful of times. The chain joins TRBV7-2 to TRBJ2-5; 7 positions agree with TRBD2. The CDR3 extends over 16 amino acids. Germline CDR1 SGHTA, CDR2 FQGNSA. After removal of 0 bases from V and 2 bases from J, the junction contained 6 bases not matched to a gene. CDR3 residues: CASSLAPGGPQETQYF. In DNA, the CDR3 is TGTGCCAGCAGCTTAGCCCCGGGGGGACCTCAAGAGACCCAGTACTTC.

This clonotype was found a few times. The chain combines TRBV5-1 with TRBJ2-3; D is unresolved. Trimming cost V 6 bases and J 5 bases, with 19 bases left between them. The CDR3 runs to 15 residues. The germline gives CDR1 SGHRS, CDR2 YFSETQ. CDR3 nucleotide sequence: TGCGCCAGCACGCGAACAATTAAGGGTGGAGATACGCAGTATTTT. Protein: CASTRTIKGGDTQYF.

The chain links TRBV5-1 to TRBJ2-7; 9 nucleotides line up with TRBD2. Germline V lookup: CDR1 SGHRS, CDR2 YFSETQ. This CDR3 comprises 16 residues. V trimming: 4 bases; J trimming: 6 bases; junction bases outside the gene matches: 14. CDR3 residues: CASSPSRRGGPLEQYF. For the CDR3, the DNA is TGCGCCAGCAGCCCCTCCAGGCGGGGGGGCCCCCTCGAGCAGTACTTC. The full variable domain, rest sourced from reference TRBV5-1 and TRBJ2-7, is KAGVTQTPRYLIKTRGQQVTLSCSPISGHRSVSWYQQTPGQGLQFLFEYFSETQRNKGNFPGRFSGRQFSNSRSEMNVSTLELGDSALYLCASSPSRRGGPLEQYFGPGTRLTVT.

The rearrangement joins TRBV27 to TRBJ1-4; D perhaps matches TRBD1 (5 bases). V lost 6 bases, J lost 4 bases, and 18 bases lay in between. The CDR3 is 16 amino acids. CDR1 and CDR2 (germline): MNHEY, SMNVEV (reference sequence). Written as DNA, the CDR3 is TGTGCCAGCAGCCCGTCGGCGGGGGAGTTTAATGAAAAACTGTTTTTT. It is translated as CASSPSAGEFNEKLFF.

About this clonotype: This may arise from a read error, as a much more abundant clone is one base away. The DNA of the CDR3 is TGTGCCAGCAGCCAGGGACAGGGATTTCGCTACGAGCAGTACTTC. This translates into CASSQGQGFRYEQYF. The chain is built from TRBV4-2 and TRBJ2-7, with 9 positions matching TRBD1. Germline V gene sequence: CDR1 LGHNA, CDR2 YNFKEQ. V shed 3 bases and J 3 bases; nucleotides not matched to a gene: 6. This CDR3 spans 15 amino acids.

The chain joins TRBV29-1 to TRBJ2-6; D remains ambiguous. Trimming shortened V by 4 bases and J by 0 bases, and 10 bases separated the two germline ends. Germline V gene data show CDR1 as SQVTM and CDR2 as ANQGSEA. This CDR3 is 15 amino acids long. CDR3 residues: CSVADGNSGANVLTF. In DNA form, the CDR3 reads TGCAGCGTTGCTGACGGAAACTCTGGGGCCAACGTCCTGACTTTC. The variable domain in full, with the rest retrieved from reference TRBV29-1 and TRBJ2-6, is SAVISQKPSRDICQRGTSLTIQCQVDSQVTMMFWYRQQPGQSLTLIATANQGSEATYESGFVIDKFPISRPNLTFSTLTVSNMSPEDSSIYLCSVADGNSGANVLTFGAGSRLTVL.

The chain employs TRBV6-4 and TRBJ2-2; TRBD1 matches 9 bases. Trimming removed 11 bases from V and 0 bases from J; junction bases left unmatched: 16. The CDR3 length is 18 residues. Germline CDR1 reads MRHNA; CDR2 reads SNTAGT. The CDR3 region is CACCRDRVYPSNTGELFF. CDR3 bases: TGTGCCTGCTGCCGGGACAGGGTATACCCCTCGAACACCGGGGAGCTGTTTTTT.

This chain joins TRBV10-3 and TRBJ1-4; perhaps TRBD1 as D (5 bases). CDR3 length: 13 amino acids. Trimming left V 4 bases short and J 4 bases short, with 7 bases between. The V gene's germline CDR1 is ENHRY and CDR2 SYGVKD. The CDR3 loop is CAISGGGNEKLFF. DNA for the CDR3: TGTGCCATCAGTGGCGGGGGTAATGAAAAACTGTTTTTT.

This clonotype was recorded at least ten times. The chain uses TRBV7-9 and TRBJ1-1; D unresolved. Germline CDR1 is SEHNR and CDR2 is FQNEAQ (reference sequence). V lost 3 bases and J 0 bases, leaving 2 bases between the germline ends. The CDR3 length is 12 residues. CDR3 DNA sequence: TGTGCCAGCAGCTTGGTGAACACTGAAGCTTTCTTT. Amino acid sequence: CASSLVNTEAFF.

This clonotype showed up just a few times. The chain is built from TRBV12-3 or TRBV12-4 and TRBJ2-1; D is unclear. V was trimmed by 5 bases and J by 7 bases, leaving 3 bases between them. This CDR3 is 10 amino acids long. The CDR3 sequence is CASSINEQFF. CDR3 coding DNA: TGTGCCAGCAGTATAAATGAGCAGTTCTTC.

This clonotype was detected only a few times. V gene TRBV5-1 combines with J gene TRBJ1-2; D remains ambiguous. The CDR3 is made up of 12 amino acids. Between the trimmed V and J ends, which lost 0 bases and 8 bases, there was a span of 8 bases. From germline, CDR1 is SGHRS and CDR2 YFSETQ. CDR3 loop: CASSLVPEGYTF. The CDR3 DNA is TGCGCCAGCAGCTTGGTACCCGAGGGCTACACCTTC. Drawing the rest from reference TRBV5-1 and TRBJ1-2, the complete variable domain is KAGVTQTPRYLIKTRGQQVTLSCSPISGHRSVSWYQQTPGQGLQFLFEYFSETQRNKGNFPGRFSGRQFSNSRSEMNVSTLELGDSALYLCASSLVPEGYTFGSGTRLTVV.

CDR3 bases: TGCAGTGCTTTCAGGGGTTCCTATAATTCACCCCTCCACTTT. Translated: CSAFRGSYNSPLHF. The genes are TRBV20-1 and TRBJ1-6, with D tentatively TRBD1 (6 bases). The CDR3 totals 14 residues. Germline CDR1 reads DFQATT; CDR2 reads SNEGSKA (reference sequence). The germline V and J ends were trimmed by 5 bases and 1 base, with 9 bases remaining between them.

This chain uses TRBV25-1 with TRBJ2-3; TRBD2 is a possible D gene (5 bases). V was pared by 1 base and J by 3 bases, with 20 bases between. Germline lookup yields CDR1 MGHDK and CDR2 SYGVNS. This CDR3 spans 18 amino acids. The chain's CDR3 is CASSEFWRPGMETDTQYF. The CDR3 DNA reads TGTGCCAGCAGTGAATTCTGGAGGCCGGGGATGGAAACAGATACGCAGTATTTT. The full variable domain, completed using reference TRBV25-1 and TRBJ2-3, is EADIYQTPRYLVIGTGKKITLECSQTMGHDKMYWYQQDPGMELHLIHYSYGVNSTEKGDLSSESTVSRIRTEHFPLTLESARPSHTSQYLCASSEFWRPGMETDTQYFGPGTRLTVL.

The chain joins TRBV6-5 to TRBJ2-7, with D uncertain. This CDR3 is built from 11 residues. Trimming pared 2 bases from V and 9 bases from J, leaving 8 bases between. Germline V gene lookup returns CDR1 MNHEY and CDR2 SVGAGI. CDR3 nucleotides: TGTGCCAGCAGTTACGACCAGCGGCAGTACTTC. This sequence encodes CASSYDQRQYF.

A word on this clonotype: The CDR3 ends on some other residue instead of the conserved phenylalanine or tryptophan, so this is likely a read error. The chain recombines TRBV7-9 with TRBJ1-6, with 11 bases matching TRBD1. Germline V gene lookup returns CDR1 SEHNR and CDR2 FQNEAQ (reference sequence). J lost 9 bases, V lost 5 bases, and 6 bases had no gene match. The CDR3 runs to 15 residues. This CDR3 reads CASSRGGTGGSPLHC. In nucleotides, the CDR3 is TGTGCCAGCAGCCGGGGAGGGACAGGGGGTTCACCCCTCCACTGT.

The V call is TRBV27, the J call TRBJ1-1, with D possibly matching TRBD1 (5 bases). The CDR3 is made up of 12 amino acids. The germline V gene encodes CDR1 MNHEY and CDR2 SMNVEV (reference sequence). Trimming cost V 3 bases and J 11 bases, with 13 bases left between them. CDR3 nucleotides: TGTGCCAGCAGTTTCTCGGCAGGGCGCGCTTTCTTT. This codes for CASSFSAGRAFF.

The rearrangement uses TRBV5-5 and TRBJ2-7; D may be TRBD1 or TRBD2 (6 bases each). This CDR3 has 15 amino acids. V dropped 0 bases and J dropped 4 bases, with 14 bases sitting between them. Germline V gene lookup returns CDR1 SGHKS and CDR2 YYEKEE (reference sequence). The CDR3 spells CASSLALGAGYEQYF. The CDR3 nucleotides read TGTGCCAGCAGCTTGGCTCTGGGGGCGGGGTACGAGCAGTACTTC.